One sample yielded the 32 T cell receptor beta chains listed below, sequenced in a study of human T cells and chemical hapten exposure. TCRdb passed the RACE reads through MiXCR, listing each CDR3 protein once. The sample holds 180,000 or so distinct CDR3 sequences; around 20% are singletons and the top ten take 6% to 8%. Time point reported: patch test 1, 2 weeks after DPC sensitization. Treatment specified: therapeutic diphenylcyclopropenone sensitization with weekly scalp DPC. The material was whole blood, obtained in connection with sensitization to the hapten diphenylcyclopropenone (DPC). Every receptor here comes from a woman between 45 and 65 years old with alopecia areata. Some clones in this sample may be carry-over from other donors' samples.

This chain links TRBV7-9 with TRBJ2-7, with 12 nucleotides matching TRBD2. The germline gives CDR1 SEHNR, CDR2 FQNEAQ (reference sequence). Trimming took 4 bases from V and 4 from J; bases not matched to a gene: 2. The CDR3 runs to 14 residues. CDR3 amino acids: CASSSSGRVYEQYF. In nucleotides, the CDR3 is TGTGCCAGCAGCTCTAGCGGGAGGGTTTACGAGCAGTACTTC. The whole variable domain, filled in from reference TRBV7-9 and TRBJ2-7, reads DTGVSQNPRHKITKRGQNVTFRCDPISEHNRLYWYRQTLGQGPEFLTYFQNEAQLEKSRLLSDRFSAERPKGSFSTLEIQRTEQGDSAMYLCASSSSGRVYEQYFGPGTRLTVT.

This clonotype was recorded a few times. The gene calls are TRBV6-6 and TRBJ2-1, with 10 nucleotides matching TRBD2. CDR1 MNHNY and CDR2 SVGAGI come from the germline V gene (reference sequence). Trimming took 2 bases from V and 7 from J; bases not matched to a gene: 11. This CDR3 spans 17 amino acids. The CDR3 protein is CASSYSPSGRRLNEQFF. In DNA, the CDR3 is TGTGCCAGCAGTTACAGCCCTAGCGGGAGAAGGTTGAATGAGCAGTTCTTC.

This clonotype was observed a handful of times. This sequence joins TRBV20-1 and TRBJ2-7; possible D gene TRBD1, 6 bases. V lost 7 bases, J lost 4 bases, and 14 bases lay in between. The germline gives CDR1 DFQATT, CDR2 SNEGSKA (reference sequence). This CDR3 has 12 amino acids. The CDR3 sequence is CSGQDRAYEQYF. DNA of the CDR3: TGCAGTGGTCAGGACAGAGCATACGAGCAGTACTTC.

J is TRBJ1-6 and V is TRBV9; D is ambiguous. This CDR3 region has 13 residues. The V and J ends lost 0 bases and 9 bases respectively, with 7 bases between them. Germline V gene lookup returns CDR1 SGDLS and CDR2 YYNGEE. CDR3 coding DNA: TGTGCCAGCAGCGTAGCGGCGGGTTCACCCCTCCACTTT. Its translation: CASSVAAGSPLHF.

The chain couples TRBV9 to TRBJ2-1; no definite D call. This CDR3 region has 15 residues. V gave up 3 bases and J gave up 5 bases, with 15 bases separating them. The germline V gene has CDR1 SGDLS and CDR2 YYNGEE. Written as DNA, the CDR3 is TGTGCCAGCAGCGGTGCGGACGATGGAAACAATGAGCAGTTCTTC. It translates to CASSGADDGNNEQFF.

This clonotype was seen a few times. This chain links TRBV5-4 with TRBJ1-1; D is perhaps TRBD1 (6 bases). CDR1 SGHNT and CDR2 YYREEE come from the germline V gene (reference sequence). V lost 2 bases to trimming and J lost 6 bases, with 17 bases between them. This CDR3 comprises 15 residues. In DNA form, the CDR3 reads TGTGCCAGCAGCTTTAACAGGGTGTTGGTCTCTGAAGCTTTCTTT. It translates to CASSFNRVLVSEAFF.

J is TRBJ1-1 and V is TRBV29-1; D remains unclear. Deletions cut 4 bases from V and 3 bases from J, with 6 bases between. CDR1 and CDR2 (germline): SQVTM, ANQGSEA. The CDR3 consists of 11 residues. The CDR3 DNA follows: TGCAGCGTTGTACGGGACACTGAAGCTTTCTTT. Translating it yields CSVVRDTEAFF.

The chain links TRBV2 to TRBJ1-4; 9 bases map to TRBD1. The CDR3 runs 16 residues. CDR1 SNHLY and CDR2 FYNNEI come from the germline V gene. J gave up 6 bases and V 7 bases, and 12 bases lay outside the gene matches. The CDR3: CASIRFPGQGYEKLFF. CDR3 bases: TGTGCCAGCATAAGATTCCCGGGACAGGGTTATGAAAAACTGTTTTTT.

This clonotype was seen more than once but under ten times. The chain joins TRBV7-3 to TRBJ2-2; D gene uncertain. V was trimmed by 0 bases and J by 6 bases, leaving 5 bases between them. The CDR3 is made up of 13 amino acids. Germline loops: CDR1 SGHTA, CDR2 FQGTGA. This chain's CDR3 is CASSLTRAGELFF. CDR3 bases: TGTGCCAGCAGCTTAACCCGGGCCGGGGAGCTGTTTTTT.

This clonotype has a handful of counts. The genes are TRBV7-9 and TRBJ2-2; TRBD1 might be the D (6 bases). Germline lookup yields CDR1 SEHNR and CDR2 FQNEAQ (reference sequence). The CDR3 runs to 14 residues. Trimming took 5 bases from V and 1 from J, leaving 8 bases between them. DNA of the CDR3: TGTGCCAGCAGCCCGACAGGGAACACCGGGGAGCTGTTTTTT. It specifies CASSPTGNTGELFF.

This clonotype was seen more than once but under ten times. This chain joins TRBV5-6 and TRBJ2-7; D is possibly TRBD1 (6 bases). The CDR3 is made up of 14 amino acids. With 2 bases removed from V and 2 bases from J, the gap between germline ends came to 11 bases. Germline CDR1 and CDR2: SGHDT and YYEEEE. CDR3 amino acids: CASSFRDKAYEQYF. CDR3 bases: TGTGCCAGCAGCTTCCGGGACAAGGCCTACGAGCAGTACTTC.

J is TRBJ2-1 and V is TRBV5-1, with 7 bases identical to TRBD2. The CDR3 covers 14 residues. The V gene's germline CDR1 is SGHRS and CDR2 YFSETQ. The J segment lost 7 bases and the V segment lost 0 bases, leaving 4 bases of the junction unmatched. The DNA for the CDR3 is TGCGCCAGCAGCTTGGGCCCGCGGGGGAATGAGCAGTTCTTC. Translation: CASSLGPRGNEQFF.

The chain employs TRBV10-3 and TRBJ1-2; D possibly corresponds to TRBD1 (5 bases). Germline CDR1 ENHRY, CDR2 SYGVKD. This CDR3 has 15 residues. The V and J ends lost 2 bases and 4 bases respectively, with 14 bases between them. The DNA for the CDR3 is TGTGCCATCAGTGAGATAGGGACTGTGGCCTATGGCTACACCTTC. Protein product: CAISEIGTVAYGYTF.

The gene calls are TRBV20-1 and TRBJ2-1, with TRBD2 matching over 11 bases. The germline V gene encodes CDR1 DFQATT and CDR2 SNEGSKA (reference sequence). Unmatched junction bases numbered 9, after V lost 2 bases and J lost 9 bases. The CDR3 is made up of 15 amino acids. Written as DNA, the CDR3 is TGCAGTGCTAGATCGGCCCCCCTAGCGGGAGGTGAGCAGTTCTTC. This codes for CSARSAPLAGGEQFF.

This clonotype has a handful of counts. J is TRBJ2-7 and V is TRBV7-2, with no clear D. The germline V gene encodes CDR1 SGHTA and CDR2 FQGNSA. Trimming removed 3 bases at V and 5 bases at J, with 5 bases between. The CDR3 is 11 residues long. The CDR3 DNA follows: TGTGCCAGCAGCTTTCGCCACGAGCAGTACTTC. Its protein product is CASSFRHEQYF.

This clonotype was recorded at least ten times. CDR3 coding DNA: TGTGCCAGCAGCGTAGTTCCTAGCGGGAGGGTGAACACCGGGGAGCTGTTTTTT. Translated, it gives CASSVVPSGRVNTGELFF. This rearrangement joins TRBV9 to TRBJ2-2; 12 bases align to TRBD2. The CDR3 runs 18 residues. Trimming cost V 0 bases and J 1 base; bases outside gene matches: 4. Germline V lookup: CDR1 SGDLS, CDR2 YYNGEE.

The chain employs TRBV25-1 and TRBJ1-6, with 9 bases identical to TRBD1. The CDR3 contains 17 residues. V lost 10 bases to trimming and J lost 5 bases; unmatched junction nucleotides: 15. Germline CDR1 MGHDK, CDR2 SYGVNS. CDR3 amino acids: CATKGKRWTGDNSPLHF. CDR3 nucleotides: TGTGCCACCAAGGGAAAGCGTTGGACAGGGGATAATTCACCCCTCCACTTT.

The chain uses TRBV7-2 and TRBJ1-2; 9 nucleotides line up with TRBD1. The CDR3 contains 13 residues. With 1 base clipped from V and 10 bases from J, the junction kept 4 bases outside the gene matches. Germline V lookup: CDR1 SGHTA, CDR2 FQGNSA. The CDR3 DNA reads TGTGCCAGCAGCTTAGGGACAGGGGATGACTACACCTTC. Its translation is CASSLGTGDDYTF. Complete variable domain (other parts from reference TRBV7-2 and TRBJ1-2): GAGVSQSPSNKVTEKGKDVELRCDPISGHTALYWYRQSLGQGLEFLIYFQGNSAPDKSGLPSDRFSAERTGGSVSTLTIQRTQQEDSAVYLCASSLGTGDDYTFGSGTRLTVV.

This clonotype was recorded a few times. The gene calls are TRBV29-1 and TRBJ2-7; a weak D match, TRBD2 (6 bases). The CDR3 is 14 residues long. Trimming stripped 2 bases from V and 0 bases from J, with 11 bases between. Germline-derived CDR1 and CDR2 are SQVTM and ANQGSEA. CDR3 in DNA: TGCAGCGTTGAACTTCAGACTAGCTCCTACGAGCAGTACTTC. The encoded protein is CSVELQTSSYEQYF.

The CDR3 region is CSVDRAVTEAFF. In DNA form, the CDR3 reads TGCAGCGTTGACAGGGCGGTCACTGAAGCTTTCTTT. The chain uses TRBV29-1 and TRBJ1-1; perhaps TRBD1 as D (5 bases). The CDR3 is made up of 12 amino acids. Germline V gives CDR1 SQVTM, CDR2 ANQGSEA. V lost 3 bases to trimming and J lost 4 bases, with 9 bases between them.

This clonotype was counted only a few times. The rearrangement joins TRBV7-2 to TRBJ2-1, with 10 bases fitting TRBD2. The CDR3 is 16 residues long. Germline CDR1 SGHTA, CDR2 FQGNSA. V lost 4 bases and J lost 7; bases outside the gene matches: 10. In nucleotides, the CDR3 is TGTGCCAGCAGCTGGCCAGCGGGAGGGCTGGGAAATGAGCAGTTCTTC. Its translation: CASSWPAGGLGNEQFF.

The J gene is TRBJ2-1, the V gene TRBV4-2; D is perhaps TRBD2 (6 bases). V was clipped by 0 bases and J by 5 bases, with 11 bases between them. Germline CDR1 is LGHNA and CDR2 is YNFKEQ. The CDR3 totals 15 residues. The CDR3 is CASSQDPGAHNEQFF. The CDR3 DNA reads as TGTGCCAGCAGCCAAGATCCGGGAGCCCACAATGAGCAGTTCTTC.

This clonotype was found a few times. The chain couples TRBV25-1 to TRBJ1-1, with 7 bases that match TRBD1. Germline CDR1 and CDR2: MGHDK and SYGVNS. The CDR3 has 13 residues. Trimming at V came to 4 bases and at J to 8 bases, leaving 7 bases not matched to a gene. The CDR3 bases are TGTGCCAGCAGTGTAACGGGGACAGCAGAAGCTTTCTTT. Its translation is CASSVTGTAEAFF.

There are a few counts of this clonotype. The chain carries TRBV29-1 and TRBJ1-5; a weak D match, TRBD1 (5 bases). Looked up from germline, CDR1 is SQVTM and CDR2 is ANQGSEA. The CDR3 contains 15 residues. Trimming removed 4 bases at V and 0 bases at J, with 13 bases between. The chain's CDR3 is CSVVVGGNSNQPQHF. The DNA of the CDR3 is TGCAGCGTTGTAGTTGGGGGTAATAGCAATCAGCCCCAGCATTTT.

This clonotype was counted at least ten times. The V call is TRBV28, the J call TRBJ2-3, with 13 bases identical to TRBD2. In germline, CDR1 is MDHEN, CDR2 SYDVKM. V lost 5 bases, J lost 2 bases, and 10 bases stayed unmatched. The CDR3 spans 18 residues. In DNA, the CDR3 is TGTGCCAGCAGTACAACAATAGGACTAGCGGGAGACACAGATACGCAGTATTTT. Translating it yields CASSTTIGLAGDTDTQYF.

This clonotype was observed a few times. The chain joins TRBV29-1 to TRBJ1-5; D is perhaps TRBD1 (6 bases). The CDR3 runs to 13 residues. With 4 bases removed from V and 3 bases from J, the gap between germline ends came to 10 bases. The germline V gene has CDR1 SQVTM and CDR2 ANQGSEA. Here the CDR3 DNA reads TGCAGCGTTGCAGGGGCCGCCAATCAGCCCCAGCATTTT. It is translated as CSVAGAANQPQHF.

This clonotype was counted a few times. The CDR3 sequence: CASSKQEGLAGAETQYF. As DNA, the CDR3 is TGTGCCAGCAGCAAACAAGAGGGACTAGCGGGAGCAGAGACCCAGTACTTC. The J gene is TRBJ2-5, the V gene TRBV21-1; the table's D call, TRBD2, was not checked against the DNA. TRBV21-1 represents a pseudogene. The CDR3 spans 17 residues.

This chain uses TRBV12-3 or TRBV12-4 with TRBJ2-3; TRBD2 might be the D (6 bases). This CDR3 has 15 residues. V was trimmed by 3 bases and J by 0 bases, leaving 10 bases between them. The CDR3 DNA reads TGTGCCAGCAGTTTTTGGGGACTTAGCACAGATACGCAGTATTTT. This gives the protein CASSFWGLSTDTQYF.

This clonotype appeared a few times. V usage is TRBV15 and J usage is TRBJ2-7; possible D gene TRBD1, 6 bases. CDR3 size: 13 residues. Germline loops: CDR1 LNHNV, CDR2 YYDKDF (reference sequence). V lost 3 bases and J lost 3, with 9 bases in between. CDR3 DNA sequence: TGTGCCACCAGCAGGAGAGGGGGCTACGAGCAGTACTTC. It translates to CATSRRGGYEQYF.

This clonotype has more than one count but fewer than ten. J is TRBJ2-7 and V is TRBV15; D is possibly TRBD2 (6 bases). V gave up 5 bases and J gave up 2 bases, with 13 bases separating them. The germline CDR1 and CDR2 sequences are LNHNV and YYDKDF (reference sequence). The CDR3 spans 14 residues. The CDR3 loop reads CATSLGGMTYEQYF. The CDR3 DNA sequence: TGTGCCACCAGCCTAGGCGGGATGACCTACGAGCAGTACTTC.

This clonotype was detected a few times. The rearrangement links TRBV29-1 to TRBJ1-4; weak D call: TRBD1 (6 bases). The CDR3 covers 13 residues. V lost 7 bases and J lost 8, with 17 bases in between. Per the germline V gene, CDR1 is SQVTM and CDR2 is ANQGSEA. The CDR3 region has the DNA TGCAGCGCGCGAGGGGGGGGTGAGGAAAAACTGTTTTTT. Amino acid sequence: CSARGGGEEKLFF. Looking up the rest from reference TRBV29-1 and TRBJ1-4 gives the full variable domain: SAVISQKPSRDICQRGTSLTIQCQVDSQVTMMFWYRQQPGQSLTLIATANQGSEATYESGFVIDKFPISRPNLTFSTLTVSNMSPEDSSIYLCSARGGGEEKLFFGSGTQLSVL.

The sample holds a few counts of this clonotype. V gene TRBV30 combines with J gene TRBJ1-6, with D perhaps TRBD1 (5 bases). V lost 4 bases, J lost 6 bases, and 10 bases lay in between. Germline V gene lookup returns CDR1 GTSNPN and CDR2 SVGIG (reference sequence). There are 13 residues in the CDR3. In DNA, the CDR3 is TGTGCCTGGAAGGGGCGGGGTAATTCACCCCTCCACTTT. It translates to CAWKGRGNSPLHF.